The source of this TCR beta chain is a study of T cell repertoires in cytomegalovirus infection. In TCRdb, the reads were re-called with MiXCR into one record per CDR3 protein. The profile covers about 740,000 distinct CDR3 sequences, with around 31% appearing a single time and roughly 18% taken by the ten largest. Concerning this clonotype: The antigen remains undetermined.

This CDR3 has 14 amino acids. Looked up from germline, CDR1 is SGHVT and CDR2 is SQSDAQ. V was pared by 5 bases and J by 3 bases, with 14 bases between. Material: cultured PBMCs, obtained from culture after CMV antigen stimulation. The TCR was taken from a human donor in good health (CMV status not recorded). Some clones in this sample may be carry-over from other donors' samples. The chain employs TRBV7-4 and TRBJ2-7; no clear D. The CDR3 bases are TGTGCCAGCAGCCAATCAGGAACCCTCTACGAGCAGTACTTC. It codes for CASSQSGTLYEQYF. Together with reference TRBV7-4 and TRBJ2-7, the CDR3 gives the full variable domain: GAGVSQSPRYKVAKRGRDVALRCDSISGHVTLYWYRQTLGQGSEVLTYSQSDAQRDKSGRPSGRFSAERPERSVSTLKIQRTEQGDSAVYLCASSQSGTLYEQYFGPGTRLTVT.